This TCR beta chain was obtained from a study of T-cell reconstitution after alpha-beta-depleted transplantation in children. Notes on the study in general: Where alpha-beta T cells came from about two months after transplant was reportedly several hundred expanded graft clones. Most T-cell counts and diversity one year after the transplant came from T cells that were newly produced.

TCRbeta library preparation incorporated unique molecular identifiers. TCRdb reprocessed the PCR reads via MiXCR and lists one record per CDR3 protein. The data hold tens of thousands of distinct CDR3 sequences, with over 12% observed a single time. Unmatched junction bases numbered 2, after V lost 3 bases and J lost 2 bases. This CDR3 region has 14 residues. Per germline, CDR1 LGHNA and CDR2 YNFKEQ. This clonotype has just a few counts. Its antigen remains unidentified. The sequencing here drew on PBMCs, mostly from graft donor cells, taken 180 days after TCRalphabeta/CD19-depleted stem cell transplant. The V and J genes are TRBV4-2 and TRBJ2-7; 9 bases are shared with TRBD1. The sequence was collected from a male patient aged 2 to 10 who had a stem cell transplant for acute lymphoblastic leukemia, so the T cells may come from the graft donor. CDR3 sequence reads: CASSQDRGPYEQYF. Written as DNA, the CDR3 is TGTGCCAGCAGCCAGGACAGGGGTCCCTACGAGCAGTACTTC.